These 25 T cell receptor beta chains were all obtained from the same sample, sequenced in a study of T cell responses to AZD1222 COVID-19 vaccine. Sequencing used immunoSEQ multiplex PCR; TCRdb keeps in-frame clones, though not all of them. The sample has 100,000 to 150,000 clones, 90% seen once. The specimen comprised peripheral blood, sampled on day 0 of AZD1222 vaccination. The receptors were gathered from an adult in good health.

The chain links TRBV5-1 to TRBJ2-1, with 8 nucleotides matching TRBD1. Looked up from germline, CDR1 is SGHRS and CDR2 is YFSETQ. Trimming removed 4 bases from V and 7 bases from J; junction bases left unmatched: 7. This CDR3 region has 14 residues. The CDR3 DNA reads TGCGCCAGCAGCCCTTCAGGGGGCCGGAATGAGCAGTTCTTC. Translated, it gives CASSPSGGRNEQFF. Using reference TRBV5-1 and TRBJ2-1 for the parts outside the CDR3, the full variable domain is KAGVTQTPRYLIKTRGQQVTLSCSPISGHRSVSWYQQTPGQGLQFLFEYFSETQRNKGNFPGRFSGRQFSNSRSEMNVSTLELGDSALYLCASSPSGGRNEQFFGPGTRLTVL.

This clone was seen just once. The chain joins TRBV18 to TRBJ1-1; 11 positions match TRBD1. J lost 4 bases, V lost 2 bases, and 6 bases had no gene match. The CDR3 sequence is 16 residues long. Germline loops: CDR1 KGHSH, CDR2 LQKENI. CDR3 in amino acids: CASSPGQGAGGTEAFF. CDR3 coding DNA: TGTGCCAGCTCACCAGGACAGGGGGCGGGAGGCACTGAAGCTTTCTTT.

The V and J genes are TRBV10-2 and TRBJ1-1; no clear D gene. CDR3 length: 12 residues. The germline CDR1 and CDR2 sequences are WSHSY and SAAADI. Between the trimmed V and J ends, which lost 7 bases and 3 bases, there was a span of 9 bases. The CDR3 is CASTESYTEAFF. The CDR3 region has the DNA TGCGCCAGCACCGAAAGCTACACTGAAGCTTTCTTT.

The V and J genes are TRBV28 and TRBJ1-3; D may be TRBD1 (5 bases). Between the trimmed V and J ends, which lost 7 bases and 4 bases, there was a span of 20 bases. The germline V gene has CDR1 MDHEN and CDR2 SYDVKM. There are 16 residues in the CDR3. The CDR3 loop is CASTSPGTFSGNTIYF. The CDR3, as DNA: TGTGCCAGCACCTCCCCCGGGACCTTCTCCGGAAACACCATATATTTT. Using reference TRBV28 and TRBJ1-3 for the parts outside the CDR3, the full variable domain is DVKVTQSSRYLVKRTGEKVFLECVQDMDHENMFWYRQDPGLGLRLIYFSYDVKMKEKGDIPEGYSVSREKKERFSLILESASTNQTSMYLCASTSPGTFSGNTIYFGEGSWLTVV.

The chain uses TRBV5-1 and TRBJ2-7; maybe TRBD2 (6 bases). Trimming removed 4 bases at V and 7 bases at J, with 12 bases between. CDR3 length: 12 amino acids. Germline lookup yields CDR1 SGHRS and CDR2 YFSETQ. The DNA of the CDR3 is TGCGCCAGCAGCCGACTAGATGGGGAGCAGTACTTC. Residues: CASSRLDGEQYF.

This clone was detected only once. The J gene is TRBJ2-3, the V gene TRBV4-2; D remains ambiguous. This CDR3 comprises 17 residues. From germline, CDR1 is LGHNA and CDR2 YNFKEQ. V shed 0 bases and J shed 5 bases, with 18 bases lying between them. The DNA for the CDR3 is TGTGCCAGCAGCCAAGAAATGGCACCGAGTCCCTTAGATACGCAGTATTTT. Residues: CASSQEMAPSPLDTQYF.

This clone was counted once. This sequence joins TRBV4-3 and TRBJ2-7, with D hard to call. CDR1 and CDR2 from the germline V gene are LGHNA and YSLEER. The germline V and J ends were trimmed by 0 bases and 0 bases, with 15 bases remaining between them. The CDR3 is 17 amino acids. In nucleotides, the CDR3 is TGCGCCAGCAGCCAAGATAGGAGTGGGTACAACTCCTACGAGCAGTACTTC. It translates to CASSQDRSGYNSYEQYF.

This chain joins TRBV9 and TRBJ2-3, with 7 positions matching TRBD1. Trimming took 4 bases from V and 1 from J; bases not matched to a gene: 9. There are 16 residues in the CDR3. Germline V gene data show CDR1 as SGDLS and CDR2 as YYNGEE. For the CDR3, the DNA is TGTGCCAGCAGCCCTCGAAAAGGGACAGGCACAGATACGCAGTATTTT. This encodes CASSPRKGTGTDTQYF. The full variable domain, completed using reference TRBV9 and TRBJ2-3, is DSGVTQTPKHLITATGQRVTLRCSPRSGDLSVYWYQQSLDQGLQFLIQYYNGEERAKGNILERFSAQQFPDLHSELNLSSLELGDSALYFCASSPRKGTGTDTQYFGPGTRLTVL.

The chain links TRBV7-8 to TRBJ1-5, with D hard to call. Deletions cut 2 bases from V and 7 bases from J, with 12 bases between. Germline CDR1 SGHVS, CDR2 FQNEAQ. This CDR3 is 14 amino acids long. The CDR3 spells CASSLIVQGQPQHF. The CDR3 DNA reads TGTGCCAGCAGCTTAATCGTCCAAGGGCAGCCCCAGCATTTT.

For the CDR3, the DNA is TGCGCCAGCAGCCATCCGGGACAGGGACAATACGAGCAGTACTTC. This encodes CASSHPGQGQYEQYF. J is TRBJ2-7 and V is TRBV4-1, with 9 bases fitting TRBD1. This CDR3 is 15 amino acids long. Germline CDR1 reads MGHRA; CDR2 reads YSYEKL. V shed 3 bases and J 4 bases; nucleotides not matched to a gene: 7.

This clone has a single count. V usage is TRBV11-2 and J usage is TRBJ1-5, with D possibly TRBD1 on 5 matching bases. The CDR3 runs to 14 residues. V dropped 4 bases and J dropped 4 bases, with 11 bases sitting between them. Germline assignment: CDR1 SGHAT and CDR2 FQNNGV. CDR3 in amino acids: CASSWGGGNQPQHF. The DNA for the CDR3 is TGTGCCAGCAGCTGGGGCGGGGGTAATCAGCCCCAGCATTTT.

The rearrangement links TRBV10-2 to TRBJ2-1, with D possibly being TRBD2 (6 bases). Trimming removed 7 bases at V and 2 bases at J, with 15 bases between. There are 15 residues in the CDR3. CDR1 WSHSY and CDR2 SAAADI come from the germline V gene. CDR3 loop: CASTLEGQPYNEQFF. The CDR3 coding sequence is TGCGCCAGCACCCTGGAGGGTCAACCCTACAATGAGCAGTTCTTC.

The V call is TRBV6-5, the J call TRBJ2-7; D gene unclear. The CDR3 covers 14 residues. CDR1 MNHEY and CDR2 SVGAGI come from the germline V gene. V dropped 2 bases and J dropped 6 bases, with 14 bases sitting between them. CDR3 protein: CASSYTARSPEQYF. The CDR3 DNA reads TGTGCCAGCAGTTACACGGCGCGTTCTCCCGAGCAGTACTTC.

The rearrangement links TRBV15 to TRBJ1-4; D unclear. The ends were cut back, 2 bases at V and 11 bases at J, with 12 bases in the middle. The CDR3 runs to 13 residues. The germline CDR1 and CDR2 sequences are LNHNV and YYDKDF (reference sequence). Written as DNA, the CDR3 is TGTGCCACCAGCAGACCAACTTCGTGGAAACTGTTTTTT. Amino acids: CATSRPTSWKLFF.

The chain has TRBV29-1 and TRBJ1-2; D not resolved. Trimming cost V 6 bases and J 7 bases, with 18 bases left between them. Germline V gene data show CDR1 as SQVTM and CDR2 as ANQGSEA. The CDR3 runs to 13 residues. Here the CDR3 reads CSVAPGSSFGYTF. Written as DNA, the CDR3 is TGCAGCGTCGCTCCGGGAAGCTCTTTTGGCTACACCTTC.

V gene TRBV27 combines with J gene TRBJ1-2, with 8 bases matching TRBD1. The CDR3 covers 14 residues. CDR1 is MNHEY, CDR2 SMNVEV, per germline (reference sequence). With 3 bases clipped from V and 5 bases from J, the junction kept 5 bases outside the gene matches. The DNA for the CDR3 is TGTGCCAGCAGTTTCCTGGACAGGGCATATGGCTACACCTTC. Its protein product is CASSFLDRAYGYTF.

In DNA, the CDR3 is TGTGCCAGCAGCCGCCCCGACTCCACCGGGGAGCTGTTTTTT. This sequence encodes CASSRPDSTGELFF. V and J are TRBV4-2 and TRBJ2-2, with D uncertain. V was trimmed by 4 bases and J by 4 bases, leaving 10 bases between them. Germline V lookup: CDR1 LGHNA, CDR2 YNFKEQ. The CDR3 length is 14 residues.

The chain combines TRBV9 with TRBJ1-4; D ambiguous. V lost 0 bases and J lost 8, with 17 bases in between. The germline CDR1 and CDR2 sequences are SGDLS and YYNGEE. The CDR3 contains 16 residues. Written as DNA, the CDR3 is TGTGCCAGCAGCGTAGGTCGGGAGACGATCGGGGAAAAACTGTTTTTT. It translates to CASSVGRETIGEKLFF. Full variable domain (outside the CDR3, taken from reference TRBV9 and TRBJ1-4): DSGVTQTPKHLITATGQRVTLRCSPRSGDLSVYWYQQSLDQGLQFLIQYYNGEERAKGNILERFSAQQFPDLHSELNLSSLELGDSALYFCASSVGRETIGEKLFFGSGTQLSVL.

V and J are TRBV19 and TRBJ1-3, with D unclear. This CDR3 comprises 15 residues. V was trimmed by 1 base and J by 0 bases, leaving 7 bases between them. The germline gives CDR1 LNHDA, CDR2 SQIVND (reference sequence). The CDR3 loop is CASSIGRPSGNTIYF. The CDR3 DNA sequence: TGTGCCAGTAGTATAGGGCGGCCCTCTGGAAACACCATATATTTT.

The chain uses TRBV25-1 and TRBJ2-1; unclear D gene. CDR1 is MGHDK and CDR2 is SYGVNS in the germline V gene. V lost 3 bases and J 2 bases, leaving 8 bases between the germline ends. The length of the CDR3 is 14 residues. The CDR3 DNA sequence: TGTGCCAGCAGTGAGGGAATAACCTACAATGAGCAGTTCTTC. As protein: CASSEGITYNEQFF.

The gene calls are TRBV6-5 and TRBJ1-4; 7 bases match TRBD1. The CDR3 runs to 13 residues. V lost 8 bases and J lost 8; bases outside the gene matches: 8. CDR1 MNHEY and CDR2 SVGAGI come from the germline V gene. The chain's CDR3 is CASLTGSREKLFF. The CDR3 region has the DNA TGTGCCAGCTTGACAGGGAGTCGCGAAAAACTGTTTTTT.

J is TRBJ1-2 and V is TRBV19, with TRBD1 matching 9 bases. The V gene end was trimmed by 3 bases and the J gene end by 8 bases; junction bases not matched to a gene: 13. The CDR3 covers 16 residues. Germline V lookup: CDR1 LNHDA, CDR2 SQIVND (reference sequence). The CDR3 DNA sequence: TGTGCCAGTAGTATCCTCCAGGGACAGGGAATTAGCGGCTACACCTTC. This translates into CASSILQGQGISGYTF.

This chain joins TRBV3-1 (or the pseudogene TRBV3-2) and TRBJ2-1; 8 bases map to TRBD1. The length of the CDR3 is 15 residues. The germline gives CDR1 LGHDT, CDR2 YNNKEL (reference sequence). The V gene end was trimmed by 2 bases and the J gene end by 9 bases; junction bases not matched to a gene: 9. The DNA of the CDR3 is TGTGCCAGCAGCCAAAATCTAGGACAGGGCGCTGAGCAGTTCTTC. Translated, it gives CASSQNLGQGAEQFF.

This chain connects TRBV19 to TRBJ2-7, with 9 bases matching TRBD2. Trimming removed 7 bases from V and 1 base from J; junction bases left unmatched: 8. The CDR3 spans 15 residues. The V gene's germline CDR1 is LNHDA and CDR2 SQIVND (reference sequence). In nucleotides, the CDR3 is TGTGCCAGTACCATGGGTAGCGGGGGTTCCTACGAGCAGTACTTC. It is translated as CASTMGSGGSYEQYF. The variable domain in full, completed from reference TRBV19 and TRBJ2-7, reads DGGITQSPKYLFRKEGQNVTLSCEQNLNHDAMYWYRQDPGQGLRLIYYSQIVNDFQKGDIAEGYSVSREKKESFPLTVTSAQKNPTAFYLCASTMGSGGSYEQYFGPGTRLTVT.

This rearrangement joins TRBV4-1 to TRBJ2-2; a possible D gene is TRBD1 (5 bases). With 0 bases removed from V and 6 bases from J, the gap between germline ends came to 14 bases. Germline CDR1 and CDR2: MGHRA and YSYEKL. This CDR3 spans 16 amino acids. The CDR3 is CASSQDPGFPSGELFF. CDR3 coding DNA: TGCGCCAGCAGCCAAGATCCAGGGTTCCCGTCCGGGGAGCTGTTTTTT.